Listed here are 28 T cell receptor beta chains from one sample, sequenced in a study of blood T cell repertoires in COVID-19. Clones were read by immunoSEQ multiplex PCR, and TCRdb kept only the in-frame ones, dropping some. There are some 60,000 clones in the sample; around 90% occur only once, and roughly 1.2% lies in the top ten. Sequences were obtained from peripheral blood. These receptors were obtained from a man in his sixties with acute or convalescent COVID-19.

The chain couples TRBV29-1 to TRBJ1-1; D is uncertain. The CDR3 length is 12 residues. V shed 4 bases and J shed 1 base, with 7 bases lying between them. The germline V gene has CDR1 SQVTM and CDR2 ANQGSEA. The CDR3: CSVAPGNTEAFF. The CDR3 bases are TGCAGCGTTGCGCCCGGGAACACTGAAGCTTTCTTT.

A single count supports this clone. The V call is TRBV4-1, the J call TRBJ2-1, with a weak D call TRBD2 (5 bases). Germline V CDR1 and CDR2: MGHRA, YSYEKL. Between the trimmed V and J ends, which lost 1 base and 7 bases, there was a span of 8 bases. This CDR3 has 13 residues. The CDR3 DNA reads TGCGCCAGCAGCCAAGCTCTAGCAAATGAGCAGTTCTTC. Protein sequence: CASSQALANEQFF.

This rearrangement joins TRBV11-2 to TRBJ1-1; D call uncertain. V lost 4 bases, J lost 4 bases, and 13 bases lay in between. This CDR3 comprises 14 residues. Germline V CDR1 and CDR2: SGHAT, FQNNGV. The CDR3 coding sequence is TGTGCCAGCAGCTCCGGACTGAAACCCACTGAAGCTTTCTTT. It encodes CASSSGLKPTEAFF.

This chain joins TRBV29-1 and TRBJ2-1, with 7 positions matching TRBD1. With V trimmed by 1 base and J by 7 bases, 7 bases remained unmatched. This CDR3 has 14 residues. In germline, CDR1 is SQVTM, CDR2 ANQGSEA. The CDR3 bases are TGCAGCGTTGAAGTAGAGGGGGCCCAGAATGAGCAGTTCTTC. It codes for CSVEVEGAQNEQFF.

The chain has TRBV29-1 and TRBJ2-7, with a weak D call TRBD2 (6 bases). Germline values: CDR1 SQVTM, CDR2 ANQGSEA. With 0 bases removed from V and 3 bases from J, the gap between germline ends came to 15 bases. CDR3 size: 15 residues. The CDR3 region has the DNA TGCAGCGTTGAAGATCGGTCGGGGGATCTCTACGAGCAGTACTTC. It yields the protein CSVEDRSGDLYEQYF.

The chain links TRBV6-6 to TRBJ1-1, with TRBD1 matching over 11 bases. Germline trimming cut 1 base from V and 3 bases from J; bases unmatched to any gene: 4. Germline CDR1 is MNHNY and CDR2 is SVGAGI (reference sequence). The CDR3 is 16 amino acids. The CDR3 is CASSYYWTGGHTEAFF. In nucleotides, the CDR3 is TGTGCCAGCAGTTACTACTGGACAGGGGGCCACACTGAAGCTTTCTTT.

The chain combines TRBV19 with TRBJ1-2; a possible D gene is TRBD1 (5 bases). With 8 bases removed from V and 4 bases from J, the gap between germline ends came to 14 bases. Germline V CDR1 and CDR2: LNHDA, SQIVND (reference sequence). The CDR3 runs 13 residues. CDR3 region: CASSLTDTYGYTF. DNA for the CDR3: TGTGCCAGTTCCTTGACGGACACCTATGGCTACACCTTC.

The rearrangement uses TRBV7-9 and TRBJ2-3, with D tentatively TRBD2 (6 bases). Germline-derived CDR1 and CDR2 are SEHNR and FQNEAQ (reference sequence). V was pared by 0 bases and J by 5 bases, with 15 bases between. The CDR3 contains 16 residues. CDR3: CASSLAAGRQVDTQYF. The CDR3 DNA reads TGTGCCAGCAGCTTAGCGGCGGGGAGGCAGGTAGATACGCAGTATTTT.

The genes are TRBV5-1 and TRBJ2-5; possibly TRBD1 for D (5 bases). Germline values: CDR1 SGHRS, CDR2 YFSETQ. The V and J ends lost 4 bases and 5 bases respectively, with 15 bases between them. The CDR3 extends over 14 amino acids. This chain's CDR3 is CASSNPGHGETQYF. The CDR3 nucleotides read TGCGCCAGCAGCAATCCAGGGCACGGCGAGACCCAGTACTTC.

This clone was observed a single time. V is TRBV7-8 and J is TRBJ1-1; 8 bases match TRBD1. This CDR3 has 16 residues. Trimming took 5 bases from V and 0 from J; bases not matched to a gene: 8. Germline CDR1 is SGHVS and CDR2 is FQNEAQ. In DNA form, the CDR3 reads TGTGCCAGCAGCCCGACCGGGACAGGTATGAACACTGAAGCTTTCTTT. Translation gives CASSPTGTGMNTEAFF.

The V and J genes are TRBV5-1 and TRBJ2-7; TRBD1 matches at 11 bases. CDR3 size: 14 residues. The V gene's germline CDR1 is SGHRS and CDR2 YFSETQ. V was clipped by 4 bases and J by 7 bases; unmatched bases: 7. The chain's CDR3 is CASSPGQGAGEQYF. The CDR3 DNA follows: TGCGCCAGCAGCCCCGGACAGGGGGCAGGGGAGCAGTACTTC.

This chain uses TRBV19 with TRBJ2-6; D uncertain. The CDR3 has 15 amino acids. Trimming removed 0 bases at V and 9 bases at J, with 12 bases between. The V gene's germline CDR1 is LNHDA and CDR2 SQIVND (reference sequence). In DNA form, the CDR3 reads TGTGCCAGTAGTATAGATTTCAGGCCACTCAACGTCCTGACTTTC. Its translation: CASSIDFRPLNVLTF.

The V and J genes are TRBV5-1 and TRBJ1-3; no firm D call. CDR1 is SGHRS and CDR2 is YFSETQ in the germline V gene. This CDR3 contains 17 residues. V was shortened by 0 bases and J by 2 bases, with 15 bases between the two germline ends. This CDR3 reads CASSLVTGVSTGNTIYF. In nucleotides, the CDR3 is TGCGCCAGCAGCTTGGTTACCGGGGTTTCAACTGGAAACACCATATATTTT. Complete variable domain (other parts from reference TRBV5-1 and TRBJ1-3): KAGVTQTPRYLIKTRGQQVTLSCSPISGHRSVSWYQQTPGQGLQFLFEYFSETQRNKGNFPGRFSGRQFSNSRSEMNVSTLELGDSALYLCASSLVTGVSTGNTIYFGEGSWLTVV.

The V gene is TRBV5-1, the J gene TRBJ2-7, with TRBD1 matching 10 bases. The CDR3 contains 16 residues. Unmatched junction bases numbered 11, after V lost 0 bases and J lost 8 bases. Germline values: CDR1 SGHRS, CDR2 YFSETQ. CDR3 DNA: TGCGCCAGCAGCTTGGAGCTGACAGGGGGCAATGACAAGCAGTACTTC. Translating it yields CASSLELTGGNDKQYF.

The genes are TRBV19 and TRBJ1-6; D call uncertain. Germline lookup yields CDR1 LNHDA and CDR2 SQIVND (reference sequence). The V and J ends lost 4 bases and 7 bases respectively, with 11 bases between them. The CDR3 consists of 14 residues. The CDR3 sequence: CASSSSSANSPLHF. CDR3 nucleotide sequence: TGTGCCAGTAGTAGTTCAAGCGCAAATTCACCCCTCCACTTT.

The chain has TRBV30 and TRBJ1-6, with D uncertain. From germline, CDR1 is GTSNPN and CDR2 SVGIG (reference sequence). The CDR3 is 13 amino acids. Deletions cut 7 bases from V and 7 bases from J, with 14 bases between. CDR3 in amino acids: CASKNGRNSPLHF. Here the CDR3 DNA reads TGTGCCTCCAAGAACGGTCGGAATTCACCCCTCCACTTT.

This chain joins TRBV30 and TRBJ1-6; weak D call: TRBD1 (6 bases). V was shortened by 4 bases and J by 5 bases, with 15 bases between the two germline ends. The CDR3 sequence is 15 residues long. Germline loops: CDR1 GTSNPN, CDR2 SVGIG (reference sequence). CDR3 DNA sequence: TGTGCCTGGAATGTGGACAGACCGAATAATTCACCCCTCCACTTT. It translates to CAWNVDRPNNSPLHF.

In its sample, this clone was seen once. The CDR3: CASSSSGTGGLFVQETQYF. The DNA of the CDR3 is TGTGCCAGCAGCTCATCCGGGACAGGGGGTCTCTTTGTACAAGAGACCCAGTACTTC. The rearrangement joins TRBV5-6 to TRBJ2-5; TRBD1 agrees at 11 bases. This CDR3 contains 19 residues. Germline V lookup: CDR1 SGHDT, CDR2 YYEEEE. With V trimmed by 3 bases and J by 2 bases, 15 bases remained unmatched.

The V gene is TRBV5-1, the J gene TRBJ1-4; 7 bases are shared with TRBD1. V lost 1 base to trimming and J lost 7 bases; unmatched junction nucleotides: 7. Germline V gene lookup returns CDR1 SGHRS and CDR2 YFSETQ. CDR3 length equals 15 residues. Here the CDR3 reads CASSLQGEIGEKLFF. The DNA for the CDR3 is TGCGCCAGCAGCTTGCAGGGGGAGATAGGTGAAAAACTGTTTTTT.

CDR3 nucleotide sequence: TGTGCCAGTAGTCCCTGGACAGGGGGCAACTATGGCTACACCTTC. It yields the protein CASSPWTGGNYGYTF. The chain recombines TRBV19 with TRBJ1-2, with TRBD1 matching over 11 bases. The CDR3 runs 15 residues. The V gene's germline CDR1 is LNHDA and CDR2 SQIVND (reference sequence). Unmatched junction bases numbered 4, after V lost 5 bases and J lost 2 bases.

This clone was observed a single time. This chain joins TRBV3-1 (or the pseudogene TRBV3-2) and TRBJ2-5; 12 nucleotides agree with TRBD2. V lost 3 bases to trimming and J lost 4 bases; unmatched junction nucleotides: 3. This CDR3 comprises 15 residues. Germline V CDR1 and CDR2: LGHDT, YNNKEL (reference sequence). CDR3 coding DNA: TGTGCCAGCAGCCATCTAGCGGGGGGGCCAGAGACCCAGTACTTC. Its translation: CASSHLAGGPETQYF.

This chain connects TRBV5-1 to TRBJ2-3; the match to TRBD2 covers 9 bases. With 0 bases clipped from V and 5 bases from J, the junction kept 7 bases outside the gene matches. Germline CDR1 and CDR2: SGHRS and YFSETQ. CDR3 size: 16 residues. CDR3 amino acids: CASSLAGTSRVDTQYF. Here the CDR3 DNA reads TGCGCCAGCAGCTTGGCCGGGACTAGCAGGGTAGATACGCAGTATTTT.

This rearrangement joins TRBV30 to TRBJ2-3, with D unclear. This CDR3 spans 12 amino acids. Germline lookup yields CDR1 GTSNPN and CDR2 SVGIG (reference sequence). V lost 2 bases to trimming and J lost 5 bases, with 8 bases between them. The CDR3 DNA reads as TGTGCCTGGAGTCCCAGTGTAGATACGCAGTATTTT. Protein sequence: CAWSPSVDTQYF.

This rearrangement joins TRBV30 to TRBJ1-1; maybe TRBD1 (5 bases). Per germline, CDR1 GTSNPN and CDR2 SVGIG (reference sequence). This CDR3 has 14 amino acids. The ends were cut back, 0 bases at V and 4 bases at J, with 12 bases in the middle. The CDR3 region is CAWSVETRGTEAFF. The CDR3 nucleotides read TGTGCCTGGAGTGTGGAGACAAGGGGCACTGAAGCTTTCTTT. Full variable domain (remainder filled in from reference TRBV30 and TRBJ1-1): SQTIHQWPATLVQPVGSPLSLECTVEGTSNPNLYWYRQAAGRGLQLLFYSVGIGQISSEVPQNLSASRPQDRQFILSSKKLLLSDSGFYLCAWSVETRGTEAFFGQGTRLTVV.

The rearrangement joins TRBV5-4 to TRBJ2-1, with TRBD2 as a possible D gene (7 bases). CDR3 length: 15 residues. Between the trimmed V and J ends, which lost 5 bases and 0 bases, there was a span of 12 bases. Germline V gene lookup returns CDR1 SGHNT and CDR2 YYREEE (reference sequence). The CDR3 bases are TGTGCCAGCAGATCGGGGGGCGGCTCCTACAATGAGCAGTTCTTC. Amino acid sequence: CASRSGGGSYNEQFF.

The chain uses TRBV5-1 and TRBJ1-6; 9 positions agree with TRBD1. Germline V CDR1 and CDR2: SGHRS, YFSETQ. This CDR3 has 15 residues. Trimming cost V 4 bases and J 6 bases; bases outside gene matches: 5. In DNA form, the CDR3 reads TGCGCCAGCAGCAACGGACAGGGGCCTAATTCACCCCTCCACTTT. Its translation: CASSNGQGPNSPLHF.

The chain joins TRBV29-1 to TRBJ2-7; perhaps TRBD1 as D (6 bases). This CDR3 has 12 residues. Trimming pared 7 bases from V and 5 bases from J, leaving 15 bases between. CDR1 is SQVTM and CDR2 is ANQGSEA in the germline V gene. As DNA, the CDR3 is TGCAGCGCCTCAGGACAGACCGACGAGCAGTACTTC. It specifies CSASGQTDEQYF.

The genes are TRBV18 and TRBJ1-2, with TRBD1 identical over 7 bases. Germline V gene lookup returns CDR1 KGHSH and CDR2 LQKENI. V was pared by 8 bases and J by 7 bases, with 28 bases of the junction left unmatched. This CDR3 spans 19 amino acids. CDR3 bases: TGTGCCAGCCTCCTCAAACTACTCCGAGGGGGCATACAGGTATGTGGCTACACCTTC. Translating it yields CASLLKLLRGGIQVCGYTF.